The entry that follows covers one T cell receptor beta chain sequence. This specimen comes from a study of T cells in localized non-small cell lung cancer. CDR3 length: 15 residues. With 4 bases clipped from V and 3 bases from J, the junction kept 6 bases outside the gene matches. Germline V gene lookup returns CDR1 KGHSH and CDR2 LQKENI. Profiled with immunoSEQ multiplex PCR; TCRdb holds only in-frame clones, not every one. The sample has about 2,700 clones; roughly 30% are singletons. Sequenced here: lung tumor tissue, sampled before any cancer treatment. The sequence came from a woman aged 35-75 years with stage III lung adenocarcinoma. The chain is built from TRBV18 and TRBJ2-7; 10 bases are shared with TRBD2. The chain's CDR3 is CASSLERGGNYEQYF. The CDR3 nucleotides are TGTGCCAGCTCACTGGAGCGGGGGGGAAACTACGAGCAGTACTTC.